This is a list of T cell receptor beta chains from one sample in a study of OX40 agonist ivuxolimab in advanced cancers. Profiling relied on immunoSEQ multiplex PCR, and the TCRdb table lists in-frame clones only, not all of them. The sample shows about 21,000 clones, about 88% of them seen only once. The sample in question was CD4+ or CD8+ T cells sorted from blood, obtained in a trial of the OX40 agonist ivuxolimab. The receptor source for this set is an adult with an advanced solid tumor such as melanoma, head and neck, liver or kidney cancer. Each CDR3 is given without its conserved first and last residue. Each record gives: V gene, CDR3 protein.

V: TRBV4-2; CDR3: ASSPRGQNQPQH
V: TRBV2; CDR3: ASSDGQAINQPQH
V: TRBV9; CDR3: ASSVDQTSYSQY
V: TRBV25-1; CDR3: ASSELARTSEAF
V: TRBV7-8; CDR3: ASSPQGRQSLAAPYNEQF
V: TRBV5-8; CDR3: ASSKGTGENQPQH
V: TRBV28; CDR3: ASSLRDVAFHTGELF
V: TRBV7-3; CDR3: ASSLTPPRVLAKNTDTQY
V: TRBV6-5; CDR3: ASSLSGSRQETQY
V: TRBV7-9; CDR3: ASSLGAAGGQETQY
V: TRBV4-3; CDR3: ASSPLKGVANVLT
V: TRBV7-8; CDR3: ASSFKRGTDTQY
V: TRBV7-4; CDR3: ASSFLDRGTEAF
V: TRBV11-2; CDR3: ASSLGRAETQY
V: TRBV9; CDR3: ASSSAGGYTGELF
V: TRBV27; CDR3: ASSFRDTSNEQF
V: TRBV11-2; CDR3: ASSFAGINEAF
V: TRBV27; CDR3: ASSSTATGSNQPQH
V: TRBV15; CDR3: ATSRVEHNTEAF
V: TRBV28; CDR3: ASSPRLNSYNEQF
V: TRBV28; CDR3: ASSPLGTGGFRGYT
V: TRBV6-9; CDR3: ASSPDREGGYT
V: TRBV25-1; CDR3: ASSGGASEKLF
V: TRBV5-1; CDR3: ASSLSGSPLATNEKLF
V: TRBV6-1; CDR3: ASTLHNTEAF
V: TRBV19; CDR3: ASSPGPNPDTQY
V: TRBV10-3; CDR3: AISARQGRDEKLF
V: TRBV2; CDR3: ASSRTGSGELF
V: TRBV29-1; CDR3: SVQGRGLDTEAF
V: TRBV7-9; CDR3: ASSFRWSQETQY
V: TRBV7-8; CDR3: ASSRRGDRDNYGYT
V: TRBV5-1; CDR3: ASSFTTGNTEAF
V: TRBV11-2; CDR3: ASSLETSEAF
V: TRBV6-1; CDR3: ASGGENSYNEQF
V: TRBV5-6; CDR3: ASSLPQGHTEAF
V: TRBV28; CDR3: ASSLHGAGYNSPLH
V: TRBV5-4; CDR3: ASSSPTSGINEQY
V: TRBV6-5; CDR3: ASSYSGRTNEELF
V: TRBV15; CDR3: ATSRDLRGSYEQC
V: TRBV5-1; CDR3: ASSLGGGASTEAF
V: TRBV6-1; CDR3: ASSEERGRKLF
V: TRBV6-5; CDR3: ASSYSPWQPQH
V: TRBV10-3; CDR3: ATAPASGGELF
V: TRBV6-5; CDR3: ASSYSGEGAGELF
V: TRBV7-9; CDR3: ASSQGDRGVNQPQH
V: TRBV28; CDR3: ASSPPGTDEKLF
V: TRBV19; CDR3: ARGQVNTGELF
V: TRBV5-1; CDR3: ASSPNARTDTQY
V: TRBV5-1; CDR3: ASSLGIEGPGDTQY